Listed here is a single T cell receptor beta chain. Participants were aged roughly 18 to 100 years from around 25 US areas. Membership in each cohort depended on participant-reported clinical history. Sequencing was performed with immunoSEQ multiplex PCR; in TCRdb, only in-frame clones are kept and a portion is missing. The data show 110,000 to 150,000 clones, approximately 84% seen once. The data were obtained in a study of blood T cell repertoires in COVID-19. Study context: From the United States, Italy and Spain came samples of acute and convalescent COVID-19. In each case, the material was cDNA or gDNA derived from T cells, B-cell-depleted T cells, or PBMCs.

The CDR3 runs to 16 residues. V was clipped by 5 bases and J by 0 bases, with 14 bases between them. CDR1 and CDR2 (germline): LNHDA, SQIVND (reference sequence). The chain joins TRBV19 to TRBJ1-5, with D possibly TRBD1 on 5 matching bases. This receptor was identified in a woman aged 18 to 35 who had been exposed to COVID-19. The sample taken for sequencing was PBMCs or T cells enriched from blood (not recorded which). CDR3 bases: TGTGCCAGTAGTGGGGTCGACAGTTATAGCAATCAGCCCCAGCATTTT. Protein product: CASSGVDSYSNQPQHF.